Shown below are 8 T cell receptor beta chains from a single sample sequenced in a study of T cells after yellow fever vaccination. One entry per CDR3 protein results from TCRdb running MiXCR on the 5' RACE reads. The table records just over 250,000 distinct CDR3 sequences, roughly 5.2% of them present only once. The sample consisted of CD4+ T cells sorted from PBMCs, taken on the day of the yellow fever booster vaccination. All receptors derive from a man aged 18 to 29 who received the YFV17D yellow fever vaccine.

The chain carries TRBV7-2 and TRBJ1-3, with D possibly being TRBD1 (5 bases). Deletions cut 5 bases from V and 4 bases from J, with 9 bases between. This CDR3 region has 13 residues. The germline V gene encodes CDR1 SGHTA and CDR2 FQGNSA. The CDR3 protein is CASSPRQGNTIYF. The CDR3 region has the DNA TGTGCCAGCAGCCCTCGACAGGGAAACACCATATATTTT.

The chain carries TRBV7-9 and TRBJ2-5; D gene ambiguous. Trimming stripped 9 bases from V and 5 bases from J, with 16 bases between. The CDR3 loop spans 13 amino acids. From germline, CDR1 is SEHNR and CDR2 FQNEAQ (reference sequence). This chain's CDR3 is CASTQFLGETQYF. The CDR3 region has the DNA TGTGCCAGTACCCAATTCCTCGGGGAGACCCAGTACTTC.

This clonotype was seen ten or more times. The V call is TRBV12-3 or TRBV12-4, the J call TRBJ1-1; TRBD1 agrees at 10 bases. The V gene end was trimmed by 5 bases and the J gene end by 3 bases; junction bases not matched to a gene: 3. The CDR3 is 14 amino acids. The CDR3 DNA sequence: TGTGCCAGCAGTCGGACAGGGGGGGACACTGAAGCTTTCTTT. It encodes CASSRTGGDTEAFF.

As DNA, the CDR3 is TGCGCCAGCAGCTTGGAGGGGGCGGTTAACAATGAGCAGTTCTTC. Residues: CASSLEGAVNNEQFF. The chain links TRBV5-1 to TRBJ2-1; 7 bases are a match to TRBD1. The CDR3 runs 15 residues. Trimming removed 0 bases from V and 5 bases from J; junction bases left unmatched: 5. Germline CDR1 reads SGHRS; CDR2 reads YFSETQ.

The V and J genes are TRBV25-1 and TRBJ1-6; no clear D gene. Trimming stripped 0 bases from V and 14 bases from J, with 11 bases between. Germline CDR1 reads MGHDK; CDR2 reads SYGVNS. The CDR3 runs 13 residues. The CDR3 sequence: CASSEYPKVALHF. The CDR3 bases are TGTGCCAGCAGTGAATACCCTAAGGTTGCCCTCCACTTT.

This clonotype showed up many times. This chain uses TRBV7-3 with TRBJ1-1; D is ambiguous. This CDR3 is 13 amino acids long. CDR1 SGHTA and CDR2 FQGTGA come from the germline V gene. With 4 bases removed from V and 3 bases from J, the gap between germline ends came to 9 bases. The CDR3 spells CASSYTRYTEAFF. As DNA, the CDR3 is TGTGCCAGCAGCTACACTAGGTACACTGAAGCTTTCTTT.

This clonotype has a count of ten or more. This chain's CDR3 is CASSEAGGRYNEQFF. CDR3 coding DNA: TGTGCCAGCAGTGAAGCGGGGGGGCGGTACAATGAGCAGTTCTTC. This rearrangement joins TRBV12-3 or TRBV12-4 to TRBJ2-1; 10 bases line up with TRBD2. The CDR3 has 15 amino acids. Trimming cost V 5 bases and J 4 bases; bases outside gene matches: 5.

The rearrangement uses TRBV4-3 and TRBJ2-1; maybe TRBD2 (5 bases). Trimming shortened V by 3 bases and J by 10 bases, and 13 bases separated the two germline ends. Germline V gives CDR1 LGHNA, CDR2 YSLEER. This CDR3 is 13 amino acids long. The CDR3 is CASSHRGGREQFF. CDR3 sequence (DNA): TGCGCCAGCAGCCACCGGGGTGGTAGGGAGCAGTTCTTC.